This entry lists 8 T cell receptor beta chains sequenced from one sample in a study of beta chain features in type 1 diabetes. Findings and limits, study-wide: There was a moderate but significant shortening of TCRB CDR3s in all four CD4+ subsets of Type 1 diabetes patients.

Their antigen targets remain unknown. Sequencing targeted expressed TCRB transcripts, as all isolated RNA had been reverse transcribed. The method was immunoSEQ multiplex PCR; TCRdb's version includes in-frame clones alone and lacks a portion of them. The sample includes about 710,000 clones, more than 12% of them seen just once. The sample taken for sequencing was naive CD4+ T cells from blood. Receptors were obtained from a man aged 18 to 35 with type 1 diabetes.

This clone has just a few counts. The rearrangement joins TRBV7-2 to TRBJ2-1; D remains ambiguous. From germline, CDR1 is SGHTA and CDR2 FQGNSA. The CDR3 loop spans 15 amino acids. V lost 5 bases and J lost 8, with 19 bases in between. CDR3: CASSRGGVLTHEQFF. The CDR3, as DNA: TGTGCCAGCAGCCGCGGTGGGGTACTTACCCATGAGCAGTTCTTC.

There are a few counts of this clone. The gene calls are TRBV7-9 and TRBJ1-1; D gene uncertain. This CDR3 is built from 13 residues. The V and J ends lost 3 bases and 7 bases respectively, with 12 bases between them. Germline lookup yields CDR1 SEHNR and CDR2 FQNEAQ (reference sequence). This CDR3 reads CASSFNGVVEAFF. The CDR3 DNA reads TGTGCCAGCAGCTTTAATGGGGTCGTTGAAGCTTTCTTT.

This chain links TRBV7-2 with TRBJ2-1, with 7 bases that match TRBD2. CDR1 and CDR2 (germline): SGHTA, FQGNSA. The CDR3 covers 15 residues. J was trimmed by 0 bases and V by 6 bases; bases with no gene match: 5. The CDR3 loop is CASRQGLDSYNEQFF. In DNA form, the CDR3 reads TGTGCCAGCAGACAAGGACTAGACTCCTACAATGAGCAGTTCTTC.

The chain employs TRBV6-5 and TRBJ1-1, with D unresolved. The CDR3 loop spans 12 amino acids. V dropped 5 bases and J dropped 2 bases, with 6 bases sitting between them. CDR1 is MNHEY and CDR2 is SVGAGI in the germline V gene. The CDR3 spells CASSHRNTEAFF. As DNA, the CDR3 is TGTGCCAGCAGTCACCGCAACACTGAAGCTTTCTTT.

This sequence joins TRBV5-1 and TRBJ1-1; D is perhaps TRBD1 (5 bases). Germline V gene data show CDR1 as SGHRS and CDR2 as YFSETQ. V lost 4 bases and J lost 4, with 14 bases in between. CDR3 length equals 14 residues. CDR3 in DNA: TGCGCCAGCAGCCCACAGGATTGGAGCACTGAAGCTTTCTTT. Residues: CASSPQDWSTEAFF.

This clone occurred a few times. The V call is TRBV28, the J call TRBJ2-5; D gene ambiguous. Trimming removed 11 bases from V and 7 bases from J, with 17 bases in between. From germline, CDR1 is MDHEN and CDR2 SYDVKM. The CDR3 sequence is 12 residues long. CDR3: CAASKAAGTQYF. The CDR3 bases are TGTGCCGCGTCCAAGGCAGCAGGGACCCAGTACTTC.

This rearrangement joins TRBV20-1 to TRBJ2-7; TRBD1 might be the D (6 bases). The CDR3 is 11 amino acids. Per germline, CDR1 DFQATT and CDR2 SNEGSKA (reference sequence). V shed 6 bases and J shed 11 bases, with 17 bases lying between them. DNA for the CDR3: TGCAGTGCACGGGGCCGGACAGCCAAGTACTTC. It codes for CSARGRTAKYF.

The rearrangement joins TRBV11-3 to TRBJ2-1; a possible D gene is TRBD2 (6 bases). The CDR3 consists of 16 residues. Trimming pared 2 bases from V and 2 bases from J, leaving 13 bases between. Germline CDR1 reads SGHNT; CDR2 reads YENEEA. The CDR3 reads CASSLRGAGPYNEQFF. The CDR3 nucleotides read TGTGCCAGCAGCTTAAGGGGCGCGGGGCCCTACAATGAGCAGTTCTTC.